Below are 10 T cell receptor beta chains sequenced from a single sample in a study of vaccination and CD4 T cells after COVID-19. Time point described: late sampling 161 to 241 days after vaccination in a few convalescent patients. This sample's treatment: roughly 10-day PBMC culture with coronavirus spike peptide pools or control peptides (ViraFEST assay). Sequencing of DNA taken from cultured CD4+ T cells relied on the Oncomine TCR Beta short-read assay. MiXCR, applied by TCRdb to the PCR reads, yields one record per CDR3 protein. Among about 17,000 distinct CDR3 sequences listed, 45% to 60% were seen once. These receptors' antigens are unknown. The sample was CD4+ T cells from blood, cultured in vitro, taken about 7 months after SARS-CoV-2 vaccination. Receptors originate from a human donor who had recovered from COVID-19.

This clonotype appeared a few times. The chain combines TRBV6-1 with TRBJ2-7; 9 bases map to TRBD1. Trimming took 6 bases from V and 2 from J; bases not matched to a gene: 8. The CDR3 runs 15 residues. Germline values: CDR1 MNHNS, CDR2 SASEGT. The CDR3 protein is CASRFRDRVPYEQYF. Written as DNA, the CDR3 is TGTGCCAGCAGGTTCAGGGACAGGGTACCCTACGAGCAGTACTTC.

This clonotype was seen a single time. This chain connects TRBV15 to TRBJ2-7; TRBD1 agrees at 8 bases. Germline trimming cut 8 bases from V and 0 bases from J; bases unmatched to any gene: 3. This CDR3 comprises 13 residues. Germline CDR1 LNHNV, CDR2 YYDKDF (reference sequence). This chain's CDR3 is CATGQGYSYEQYF. The CDR3 DNA reads TGTGCCACCGGACAGGGCTACTCCTACGAGCAGTACTTC.

This rearrangement joins TRBV15 to TRBJ1-1; D gene uncertain. This CDR3 has 17 amino acids. Germline CDR1 LNHNV, CDR2 YYDKDF (reference sequence). The V gene lost 1 base and the J gene lost 1 base, with 16 bases spanning the gap. The CDR3 nucleotides are TGTGCCACCAGCAGAGTTCGTGTCACGGATAGGAACACTGAAGCTTTCTTT. This translates into CATSRVRVTDRNTEAFF. Supplemented by reference TRBV15 and TRBJ1-1, the full variable domain reads DAMVIQNPRYQVTQFGKPVTLSCSQTLNHNVMYWYQQKSSQAPKLLFHYYDKDFNNEADTPDNFQSRRPNTSFCFLDIRSPGLGDTAMYLCATSRVRVTDRNTEAFFGQGTRLTVV.

V usage is TRBV5-8 and J usage is TRBJ1-2, with a tentative D call TRBD1 (6 bases). Deletions cut 4 bases from V and 4 bases from J, with 20 bases between. CDR1 is SGHTS, CDR2 YDEGEE, per germline. This CDR3 region has 16 residues. The CDR3 DNA sequence: TGTGCCAGCAGCCCCCCGGGGGCGGATAACTTCTATGGCTACACCTTC. Translated, it gives CASSPPGADNFYGYTF.

J is TRBJ2-5 and V is TRBV6-1; possible D gene TRBD1, 6 bases. Trimming shortened V by 6 bases and J by 1 base, and 12 bases separated the two germline ends. Germline V gives CDR1 MNHNS, CDR2 SASEGT. The CDR3 is 14 amino acids. CDR3 sequence: CASRWGQLQETQYF. The CDR3 nucleotides read TGTGCCAGCAGATGGGGGCAGCTCCAAGAGACCCAGTACTTC.

The rearrangement uses TRBV6-5 and TRBJ1-2, with TRBD1 matching over 7 bases. The germline V gene has CDR1 MNHEY and CDR2 SVGAGI. There are 13 residues in the CDR3. The trim removed 2 bases at V and 6 bases at J, leaving 3 bases unmatched. The CDR3 DNA reads as TGTGCCAGCAGTTACCGACAGGGCCATGGCTACACCTTC. Translating it yields CASSYRQGHGYTF.

This clonotype was detected only once. The chain couples TRBV11-2 to TRBJ2-5, with D possibly being TRBD2 (6 bases). Deletions cut 5 bases from V and 5 bases from J, with 21 bases between. The CDR3 runs 16 residues. Germline CDR1 SGHAT, CDR2 FQNNGV. CDR3 protein: CASSPTRLGGEETQYF. In DNA form, the CDR3 reads TGTGCCAGCAGCCCTACTCGACTAGGCGGGGAGGAGACCCAGTACTTC.

The rearrangement joins TRBV7-2 to TRBJ2-5, with D unclear. The CDR3 runs 13 residues. Trimming took 1 base from V and 2 from J, leaving 5 bases between them. CDR1 is SGHTA, CDR2 FQGNSA, per germline. CDR3 sequence (DNA): TGTGCCAGCAGCTTAGAGGTACAAGAGACCCAGTACTTC. It specifies CASSLEVQETQYF.

This clonotype was seen a few times. The DNA is omitted, as the CDR3 cannot be located on it reliably, and the CDR3 follows TCRdb's listing. This chain uses TRBV27 with TRBJ1-1; the table's D call, TRBD1, has no DNA check behind it. The CDR3 length is 14 residues, termini included. Germline V gene lookup returns CDR1 MNHEY and CDR2 SMNVEV (reference sequence). The CDR3 here is CASSTSRTDTEAFF.

CDR3 bases: TGTGCCAGCAGCACCTCTCGGGACAGGGACTCCTACGAGCAGTACTTC. Residues: CASSTSRDRDSYEQYF. The chain uses TRBV6-1 and TRBJ2-7; 9 bases agree with TRBD1. The CDR3 consists of 16 residues. J was trimmed by 0 bases and V by 6 bases; bases with no gene match: 9. Germline V gives CDR1 MNHNS, CDR2 SASEGT.